A single TCR beta chain is shown here with its context. Its recognized antigen is unknown. Within one base of it there is no much larger clone, and no base qualities were kept. These data originate in a study of blood T cell repertoires in COVID-19 (dated by TCRdb to 2018 to 2021). As for the study more broadly: The collaborator samples originated in the United States, Italy and Spain and spanned the acute and convalescent phases of COVID-19. The prospective study material was composed of cDNA or gDNA derived from T cells, B-cell-depleted T cells, or PBMCs. Subjects who had been exposed to COVID-19, were actively infected with it, or had recovered from it provided the deeply sampled blood TCRbeta repertoires that made up the dataset. The repertoires were made available in a free public database intended to serve as a resource for research on the immune response to SARS-CoV-2. Samples were obtained from the ongoing ImmuneRACE study (first 160 participants) and from about 1,300 subjects provided by 6 global collaborators. Nearly every sample came with metadata listing a de-identified subject ID, COVID-19 status, age in years and sex. Where available, HLA class I and class II types were taken from metadata supplied by the sample provider and were not determined by assay-based typing. What the study reported, not specific to this receptor: How much clinical and demographic metadata was included differed by source and by participant, and the metadata was provided uncurated.

Each collaborating institution followed its own protocols to collect whole blood in K2EDTA tubes. For TCRbeta analysis, collaborator samples were shipped as frozen whole blood, as isolated PBMCs, or as DNA extracted from either sample type. The germline V gene supplies CDR1 SNHLY and CDR2 FYNNEI. V and J lose 3 bases and 7 bases, and a span of 10 bases separates them. Spanning cysteine to phenylalanine, the CDR3 consists of 14 amino acids. The kept DNA is CDR3 alone, 42 bases in frame from the first base. TCRbeta CDR3 regions were amplified from genomic DNA by means of the immunoSEQ Assay, a bias-controlled multiplex PCR. The authors' pipeline ran thus. The number of nucleated cells in each sample was estimated from the amplification of reference gene primers within the assay. To quantify the absolute abundance of each unique TCRbeta CDR3 rearrangement, sequence reads were collapsed and filtered. For each sample, productive Simpson clonality was calculated by taking the square root of Simpson's diversity index across productive rearrangements. Sourced from immuneACCESS, this table was stored by TCRdb with only in-frame sequences that have V and J called. A share of the clones is absent; for the studies checked, an unresolved V gene accounts for under half, and the remainder has no known explanation. D and trimming were read from the DNA, whereas the V and J calls and clone size are those reported in that table. Present in this sample are over 200,000 clones, roughly 77% of which were seen just once. The ten largest clones represent 3% to 3.5% of the sample.

Sequenced sample: peripheral blood. This TCR came from an elderly woman with acute or convalescent COVID-19. The rearrangement combines TRBV2 with TRBJ1-6, with the D segment identity uncertain. The sequence in DNA is TGTGCCAGCAGTGAGTCTCGGAGGAATTCACCCCTCCACTTT. This gives the protein CASSESRRNSPLHF.